Following are 4 T cell receptor beta chains from one sample sequenced in a study of tumor-infiltrating lymphocytes in localized non-small cell lung cancer. TCRdb's copy holds only in-frame clones and misses some; the assay was immunoSEQ multiplex PCR. Of roughly 10,000 clones listed, around 74% were seen once; the top ten hold about 18%. Sequencing used uninvolved lung tissue not adjacent to the tumor. Every receptor here comes from a human donor with non-small cell lung cancer.

The chain employs TRBV19 and TRBJ1-1, with TRBD1 matching over 9 bases. The V and J ends lost 4 bases and 5 bases, in that order; junction bases with no gene match: 11. Germline V gene sequence: CDR1 LNHDA, CDR2 SQIVND (reference sequence). The CDR3 extends over 16 amino acids. In nucleotides, the CDR3 is TGTGCCAGTAGTACCTCGGACAGGGGTCGAGGGACTGAAGCTTTCTTT. Encoded protein: CASSTSDRGRGTEAFF.

This clone was seen once. This chain links TRBV30 with TRBJ2-3; 7 nucleotides match TRBD2. Germline values: CDR1 GTSNPN, CDR2 SVGIG (reference sequence). Trimming at V came to 5 bases and at J to 0 bases, leaving 5 bases not matched to a gene. The CDR3 length is 14 residues. For the CDR3, the DNA is TGTGCCTGGGCTAGCGGAACCAGCACAGATACGCAGTATTTT. This codes for CAWASGTSTDTQYF.

V and J are TRBV19 and TRBJ1-1; D uncertain. Trimming removed 4 bases at V and 1 base at J, with 19 bases between. The CDR3 is made up of 17 amino acids. Per germline, CDR1 LNHDA and CDR2 SQIVND (reference sequence). The CDR3 sequence is CASSSPRLGLGNTEAFF. CDR3 coding DNA: TGTGCCAGTAGTAGCCCCCGCCTTGGATTGGGGAACACTGAAGCTTTCTTT.

The chain has TRBV19 and TRBJ2-1, with 8 nucleotides matching TRBD2. Germline loops: CDR1 LNHDA, CDR2 SQIVND (reference sequence). V was clipped by 3 bases and J by 3 bases; unmatched bases: 10. This CDR3 is 17 amino acids long. The CDR3 spells CASSITSGGLDYNEQFF. The CDR3 region has the DNA TGTGCCAGTAGTATCACCAGCGGGGGTCTAGACTACAATGAGCAGTTCTTC. The full variable domain, rest sourced from reference TRBV19 and TRBJ2-1, is DGGITQSPKYLFRKEGQNVTLSCEQNLNHDAMYWYRQDPGQGLRLIYYSQIVNDFQKGDIAEGYSVSREKKESFPLTVTSAQKNPTAFYLCASSITSGGLDYNEQFFGPGTRLTVL.